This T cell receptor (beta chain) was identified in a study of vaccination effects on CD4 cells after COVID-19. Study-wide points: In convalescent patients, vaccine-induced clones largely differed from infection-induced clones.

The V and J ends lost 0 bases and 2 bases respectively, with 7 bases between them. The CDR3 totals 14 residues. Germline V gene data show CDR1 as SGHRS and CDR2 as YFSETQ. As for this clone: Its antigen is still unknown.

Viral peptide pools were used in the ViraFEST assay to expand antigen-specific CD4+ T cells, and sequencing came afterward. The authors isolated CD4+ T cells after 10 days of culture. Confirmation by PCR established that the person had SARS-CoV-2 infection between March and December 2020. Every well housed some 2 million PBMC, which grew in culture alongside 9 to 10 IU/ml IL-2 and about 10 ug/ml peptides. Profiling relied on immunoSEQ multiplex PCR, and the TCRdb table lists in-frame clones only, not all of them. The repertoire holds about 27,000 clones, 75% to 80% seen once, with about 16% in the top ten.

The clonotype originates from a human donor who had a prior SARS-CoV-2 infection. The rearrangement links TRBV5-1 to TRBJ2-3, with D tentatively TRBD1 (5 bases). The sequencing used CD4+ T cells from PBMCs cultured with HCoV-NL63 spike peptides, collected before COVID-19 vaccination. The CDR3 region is CASSLGQPTDTQYF. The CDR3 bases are TGCGCCAGCAGCTTGGGACAGCCCACAGATACGCAGTATTTT.